The present TCR beta chain was sequenced within a study of shared clonotypes between healthy human individuals. Produced via immunoSEQ multiplex PCR; TCRdb's table is partial and in-frame only. The table records roughly 1,000,000 clones, 75% to 85% of them present only once. This CDR3 region has 17 residues. CDR1 and CDR2 from the germline V gene are SGDLS and YYNGEE. Trimming left V 1 base short and J 4 bases short, with 19 bases between. Both subsets, CD45RA+ naive and CD45RA-negative memory, were split from the CD4+ cells. A single count supports this clone. The source material was memory CD4+ T cells from PBMCs. Specified subset: CD45RA-negative fraction. The genes are TRBV9 and TRBJ2-3; D perhaps matches TRBD1 (5 bases). This receptor was identified in a man younger than 35 in good health. Some clones in this sample may be carry-over from other donors' samples. For the CDR3, the DNA is TGTGCCAGCAGCGTATCTTGGGGCCGATCCGGCGCAGATACGCAGTATTTT. Its protein product is CASSVSWGRSGADTQYF.